The rows below give T cell receptor beta chains drawn from one sample of a study of blood T cells in healthy people across ages. TCRdb analysed the 5' RACE reads with MiXCR anew, one entry per CDR3 protein. The table records around 1,500,000 distinct CDR3 sequences, roughly 45% of them present only once. Material for sequencing was blood. The receptor source for this set is a woman between 18 and 29 years old in good health. Each CDR3 is given with its conserved first and last residue. Fields, in order: CDR3 protein, V gene, J gene, D gene. A D gene is named only where the DNA matches it firmly.

CDR3 protein: CASSLAEGGSGYTF
V gene: TRBV7-9
J gene: TRBJ1-2
D gene: .

CDR3 protein: CASSPMGLAGQETQYF
V gene: TRBV3-1
J gene: TRBJ2-5
D gene: TRBD2

CDR3 protein: CASSPDRDRDGEQYF
V gene: TRBV7-9
J gene: .
D gene: TRBD1

CDR3 protein: CSAPTGGDTEAFF
V gene: TRBV20-1
J gene: TRBJ1-1
D gene: TRBD1

CDR3 protein: CASSRIPGGVDYGYTF
V gene: TRBV7-9
J gene: TRBJ1-2
D gene: TRBD1

CDR3 protein: CASSHGTGGNTQYF
V gene: TRBV12-3/TRBV12-4
J gene: TRBJ2-3
D gene: TRBD1

CDR3 protein: CASSFVDEQFF
V gene: TRBV12-3/TRBV12-4
J gene: TRBJ2-1
D gene: .

CDR3 protein: CASSKVRQVGCEAFF
V gene: TRBV21-1
J gene: TRBJ1-1
D gene: .

CDR3 protein: CASSTIPRISGYTF
V gene: TRBV27
J gene: TRBJ1-2
D gene: .

CDR3 protein: CASREDSALTYEQYF
V gene: TRBV6-1
J gene: TRBJ2-7
D gene: .

CDR3 protein: CASSLLGQDTQYF
V gene: TRBV7-9
J gene: TRBJ2-3
D gene: .

CDR3 protein: CASSGQWTEAFF
V gene: TRBV2
J gene: TRBJ1-1
D gene: .

CDR3 protein: CASGQDRGEQYF
V gene: TRBV12-5
J gene: TRBJ2-5
D gene: TRBD1

CDR3 protein: CASSRVTSAGRGNEQFF
V gene: TRBV14
J gene: TRBJ2-1
D gene: TRBD2

CDR3 protein: CSAIREGLDTF
V gene: TRBV20-1
J gene: TRBJ1-2
D gene: .

CDR3 protein: CATSDLDTFSYNEQFF
V gene: TRBV24-1
J gene: TRBJ2-1
D gene: .

CDR3 protein: CSVEGWCANYGYTF
V gene: TRBV29-1
J gene: TRBJ1-2
D gene: .

CDR3 protein: CASPSIHEQYF
V gene: TRBV7-9
J gene: TRBJ2-5
D gene: .

CDR3 protein: CASSYNSGGEQFF
V gene: TRBV6-5
J gene: TRBJ2-1
D gene: .

CDR3 protein: CAARQNRDRGSLGYGYTF
V gene: TRBV28
J gene: TRBJ1-2
D gene: TRBD1

CDR3 protein: CASSYSDRGPSYGYTF
V gene: TRBV6-6
J gene: TRBJ1-2
D gene: TRBD1

CDR3 protein: CASSPGLAHNEQYF
V gene: TRBV7-9
J gene: .
D gene: TRBD2

CDR3 protein: CASSFTGETQYF
V gene: TRBV27
J gene: TRBJ2-5
D gene: .

CDR3 protein: CASSSTGTATNEKLFF
V gene: TRBV7-8
J gene: TRBJ1-4
D gene: .

CDR3 protein: CSARDGGGGLSSYEQYF
V gene: TRBV20-1
J gene: TRBJ2-7
D gene: .

CDR3 protein: CASYDGRDRPSSYEQYF
V gene: TRBV27
J gene: TRBJ2-7
D gene: TRBD2

CDR3 protein: CSVTVIGNTEAFF
V gene: TRBV29-1
J gene: TRBJ1-1
D gene: .

CDR3 protein: CASSPWDSNQPQHF
V gene: TRBV7-9
J gene: TRBJ1-5
D gene: .

CDR3 protein: CSALRDRLISGNTIYF
V gene: TRBV20-1
J gene: TRBJ1-3
D gene: TRBD1

CDR3 protein: CASRMGSGQYF
V gene: TRBV11-2
J gene: TRBJ2-5
D gene: .

CDR3 protein: CASSHHRDLACSTDTQYF
V gene: TRBV6-1
J gene: TRBJ2-3
D gene: .

CDR3 protein: CASSPGTEVYEQYF
V gene: TRBV14
J gene: TRBJ2-7
D gene: TRBD1

CDR3 protein: CASSVDRNEQYF
V gene: TRBV9
J gene: TRBJ2-7
D gene: .

CDR3 protein: CASSFPKGQGMNNQPQHF
V gene: TRBV28
J gene: TRBJ1-5
D gene: TRBD1

CDR3 protein: CASSVRAPANSYNEQFF
V gene: TRBV2
J gene: TRBJ2-1
D gene: .